This is a list of T cell receptor beta chains from one sample in a study of shared clonotypes between healthy human individuals. Only in-frame clones appear in the TCRdb table, and some are missing; sequencing was by immunoSEQ multiplex PCR. The sample contains about 1.1 million clones, about 84% of which appear only once. The sequenced sample consisted of memory CD4+ T cells from PBMCs. These receptor sequences come from a man younger than 35 in good health. Some clones in this sample may be carry-over from other donors' samples. The CDR3 runs from the conserved cysteine through the conserved F or W. The D gene is left open where the match is weak. Only some rows state a clone size, as once, few, many or a class for expanded clones.

NA	NA	TRBV11-2	TRBJ2-2	TGTGCCAGCAGCAGACAGACACCCACGAACACCGGGGAGCTGTTTTTT	CASSRQTPTNTGELFF
NA	TRBD2	TRBV28	TRBJ2-6	TGTGCCAGCAGTTTATATGGGGGACTAGCGGGAGTTTTCTCTGGGGCCAACGTCCTGACTTTC	CASSLYGGLAGVFSGANVLTF
NA	TRBD1	TRBV7-2	TRBJ2-7	TGTGCCAGCAGCCTGACTCAGACAGGGTTGATTCTCCACGAGCAGTACTTC	CASSLTQTGLILHEQYF
NA	TRBD1	TRBV28	TRBJ1-4	TGTGCCAGCAGTCCCCCGGGACAGGGGCGGGAAAAACTGTTTTTT	CASSPPGQGREKLFF
once	TRBD1	TRBV6-6	TRBJ1-1	TGTGCCAGCAGTTCCCAGGGGGTTAGGGAAGCTTTCTTT	CASSSQGVREAFF
NA	NA	TRBV20-1	TRBJ1-2	TGCAGTGCTAGTGTGGGGAACGGCTACACCTTC	CSASVGNGYTF
NA	NA	TRBV5-1	TRBJ1-3	TGCGCCAGCAGCCCGGAGCCTTACTCTGGAAACACCATATATTTT	CASSPEPYSGNTIYF
NA	TRBD2	TRBV5-1	TRBJ2-3	TGCGCCAGCAGCTTGGGCCTAGCGGGACTCCTCACAGATACGCAGTATTTT	CASSLGLAGLLTDTQYF
NA	TRBD2	TRBV28	TRBJ2-2	TGTGCCAGCAGTTGGGGACTGTCGGGGGGCACCGGGGAGCTGTTTTTT	CASSWGLSGGTGELFF
NA	TRBD1	TRBV6-6	TRBJ1-1	TGTGCCAGCAGTTCGGGACAGGCGAACACTGAAGCTTTCTTT	CASSSGQANTEAFF